The sequence of this TCR beta chain was determined in a study of control samples from healthy donors and cancer patients. This clone was seen only a few times. CDR1 is MNHNY, CDR2 SVGAGI, per germline (reference sequence). After removal of 6 bases from V and 5 bases from J, the junction contained 13 bases not matched to a gene. The CDR3 is 16 amino acids. Data came from immunoSEQ multiplex PCR; TCRdb stores just in-frame clones and leaves some out. The profile covers roughly 450,000 clones, with 75% to 95% appearing a single time and roughly 6.4% taken by the ten largest. This clonotype originated in a man in his forties with head and neck cancer. V is TRBV6-6 and J is TRBJ2-1, with TRBD2 matching over 7 bases. The sample was PBMCs. CDR3 DNA sequence: TGTGCCAGCAGCTCCACCCGGACTAGTGGTCACAATGAGCAGTTCTTC. Translation gives CASSSTRTSGHNEQFF.